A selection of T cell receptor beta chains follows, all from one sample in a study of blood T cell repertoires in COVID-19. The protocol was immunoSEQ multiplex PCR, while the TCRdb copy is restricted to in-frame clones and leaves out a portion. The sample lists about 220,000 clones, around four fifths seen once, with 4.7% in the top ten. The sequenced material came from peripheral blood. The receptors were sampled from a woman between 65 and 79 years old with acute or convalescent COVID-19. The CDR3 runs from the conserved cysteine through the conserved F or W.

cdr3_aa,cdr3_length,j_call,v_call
CASSQVGGAFSNEQFF,16,TRBJ2-1,TRBV4-2
CATSRDRNYGYTF,13,TRBJ1-2,TRBV15
CASLTGRDEQFF,12,TRBJ2-1,TRBV6-5
CASSHLAGGAYNEQFF,16,TRBJ2-1,TRBV11-2
CASSPGGLDFYEQYF,15,TRBJ2-7,TRBV28
CASSQVRVRRAEAFF,15,TRBJ1-1,TRBV3-1/TRBV3-2
CASTRYYGYTF,11,TRBJ1-2,TRBV7-9
CASTRSRTGGYTEAFF,16,TRBJ1-1,TRBV28
CASSKAVPGVGQPQHF,16,TRBJ1-5,TRBV7-2
CASILTGGQETQYF,14,TRBJ2-5,TRBV2
CASSHAGGYEQYF,13,TRBJ2-7,TRBV3-1/TRBV3-2
CASSEDPRGGVGELFF,16,TRBJ2-2,TRBV2
CASSTRGGGTGELFF,15,TRBJ2-2,TRBV6-2/TRBV6-3
CASSLVADTQYF,12,TRBJ2-3,TRBV7-9
CASSPMGGTSNQPQHF,16,TRBJ1-5,TRBV7-8
CASSPDPGRGRGTEAFF,17,TRBJ1-1,TRBV6-6
CASRVAGEGTEAFF,14,TRBJ1-1,TRBV2
CASSPLSGNEKLFF,14,TRBJ1-4,TRBV27
CASSEGGRGGYTF,13,TRBJ1-2,TRBV9
CASSRGTGALGNQPQHF,17,TRBJ1-5,TRBV18
CASSSTDIGNTIYF,14,TRBJ1-3,TRBV7-9
CASRQGARGYTF,12,TRBJ1-2,TRBV28
CASSRTRSSGANVLTF,16,TRBJ2-6,TRBV13
CASRKLGGYEQYF,13,TRBJ2-7,TRBV11-2